Presented here are 14 T cell receptor beta chains from one specimen sequenced in a study of post-analysis software for immune sequencing data. Unique molecular identifiers were carried by the TCR beta cDNA libraries. TCRdb used MiXCR to reprocess the PCR reads, holding one entry per CDR3 protein. Here the sample spans roughly 670,000 distinct CDR3 sequences, roughly three fifths being singletons. Study outcomes and limitations: In patients, TRBV5-6, TRBV5-1 and TRBV20-1 belonged to about five TRBV segments found more frequently than in controls.

These receptors have no identified antigens. Sequenced: blood. These receptors were collected from a girl aged 2-10 years with multiple sclerosis.

This chain joins TRBV28 and TRBJ2-7; maybe TRBD2 (6 bases). The germline V gene has CDR1 MDHEN and CDR2 SYDVKM. V lost 5 bases, J lost 2 bases, and 19 bases lay in between. The CDR3 has 16 amino acids. CDR3 DNA: TGTGCCAGCAGTACTGCGGGCGGAGGGAGCACCTACGAGCAGTACTTC. The encoded protein is CASSTAGGGSTYEQYF. Full variable domain (remainder filled in from reference TRBV28 and TRBJ2-7): DVKVTQSSRYLVKRTGEKVFLECVQDMDHENMFWYRQDPGLGLRLIYFSYDVKMKEKGDIPEGYSVSREKKERFSLILESASTNQTSMYLCASSTAGGGSTYEQYFGPGTRLTVT.

The rearrangement joins TRBV7-9 to TRBJ2-4, with D unclear. This CDR3 has 13 residues. With 1 base removed from V and 13 bases from J, the gap between germline ends came to 14 bases. CDR1 is SEHNR, CDR2 FQNEAQ, per germline (reference sequence). CDR3 sequence reads: CASSLDAGNKQYF. The CDR3 DNA sequence: TGTGCCAGCAGCTTAGACGCTGGAAACAAGCAGTACTTC.

The chain couples TRBV4-3 to TRBJ2-1; the D call may be TRBD1 or TRBD2 (6 bases each). The CDR3 contains 15 residues. Trimming removed 7 bases from V and 4 bases from J, with 17 bases in between. The germline V gene encodes CDR1 LGHNA and CDR2 YSLEER. The CDR3 here is CASTPGANRYNEQFF. Here the CDR3 DNA reads TGCGCCAGCACCCCGGGGGCTAATCGATACAATGAGCAGTTCTTC.

CDR3 coding DNA: TGCGCCAGCAGCTTGAGTGTGATCACAGAGACCCAGTACTTC. It yields the protein CASSLSVITETQYF. The chain uses TRBV5-1 and TRBJ2-5; no definite D call. The V and J ends lost 1 base and 4 bases respectively, with 11 bases between them. Per germline, CDR1 SGHRS and CDR2 YFSETQ. The CDR3 runs 14 residues.

Only a few counts were recorded for this clonotype. The gene calls are TRBV20-1 and TRBJ1-4, with D maybe TRBD1 (5 bases). The CDR3 has 13 residues. V was clipped by 5 bases and J by 0 bases, with 7 bases between them. CDR1 and CDR2 from the germline V gene are DFQATT and SNEGSKA (reference sequence). CDR3 bases: TGCAGTGCTGGGGACGCAACTAATGAAAAACTGTTTTTT. It codes for CSAGDATNEKLFF.

The chain recombines TRBV20-1 with TRBJ2-3; D not certain. Germline assignment: CDR1 DFQATT and CDR2 SNEGSKA (reference sequence). The ends were cut back, 1 base at V and 4 bases at J, with 9 bases in the middle. The CDR3 is made up of 13 amino acids. The chain's CDR3 is CSARVGLSDTQYF. CDR3 DNA: TGCAGTGCTAGAGTCGGGTTGTCAGATACGCAGTATTTT.

This clonotype was seen a few times. Its ends do not fully match the called genes, so a read error is possible. The chain uses TRBV15 and TRBJ2-1, with D perhaps TRBD1 (5 bases). The CDR3 spans 12 residues. Germline-derived CDR1 and CDR2 are LNHNV and YYDKDF (reference sequence). CDR3 coding DNA: TGTGCCACCGGCAGGGATGCGATTGAGCAGTTCTTC. Its protein is CATGRDAIEQFF.

The chain recombines TRBV20-1 with TRBJ2-3; 7 nucleotides agree with TRBD2. The CDR3 runs to 14 residues. Germline assignment: CDR1 DFQATT and CDR2 SNEGSKA (reference sequence). J gave up 0 bases and V 6 bases, and 6 bases lay outside the gene matches. CDR3 nucleotide sequence: TGCAGTGCAAAACTAGCGACTAGCACAGATACGCAGTATTTT. Encoded protein: CSAKLATSTDTQYF.

The sample holds a few counts of this clonotype. This chain connects TRBV12-3 or TRBV12-4 to TRBJ2-7; D unresolved. Trimming removed 4 bases at V and 2 bases at J, with 9 bases between. This CDR3 has 13 amino acids. The CDR3 here is CASSSNEAYEQYF. Here the CDR3 DNA reads TGTGCCAGCAGTTCTAACGAGGCCTACGAGCAGTACTTC.

V and J are TRBV20-1 and TRBJ2-5, with 9 bases aligning to TRBD2. Germline CDR1 is DFQATT and CDR2 is SNEGSKA (reference sequence). With 3 bases clipped from V and 4 bases from J, the junction kept 6 bases outside the gene matches. The CDR3 totals 14 residues. CDR3 residues: CSASLAGWGETQYF. CDR3 DNA sequence: TGCAGTGCTAGTCTAGCGGGATGGGGAGAGACCCAGTACTTC.

This clonotype was recorded a few times. The gene calls are TRBV7-2 and TRBJ2-7; 7 nucleotides agree with TRBD2. CDR3 length: 14 residues. CDR1 SGHTA and CDR2 FQGNSA come from the germline V gene. The V segment lost 6 bases and the J segment 4 bases; nucleotides outside the gene matches: 9. This CDR3 is CASSFTSVGYEQYF. The CDR3 DNA reads TGTGCCAGCAGTTTTACTAGCGTAGGGTACGAGCAGTACTTC.

The table lists this clonotype with a few counts. The chain couples TRBV5-6 to TRBJ2-5; possible D gene TRBD1, 5 bases. With the DNA end fitting TRBJ2-7 better, the J assignment may be wrong. This CDR3 spans 12 amino acids. Germline V gives CDR1 SGHDT, CDR2 YYEEEE. The CDR3 sequence is CASRFQGYEQYF. The DNA of the CDR3 is TGTGCCAGCAGGTTCCAGGGTTACGAGCAGTACTTC.

This clonotype was seen a few times. This chain connects TRBV5-1 to TRBJ2-7, with 7 bases fitting TRBD1. The CDR3 totals 11 residues. J gave up 6 bases and V 5 bases, and 2 bases lay outside the gene matches. In germline, CDR1 is SGHRS, CDR2 YFSETQ. The CDR3 spells CASRTGSEQYF. In nucleotides, the CDR3 is TGCGCCAGCAGGACAGGGAGCGAGCAGTACTTC.

This clonotype occurred a few times. The chain links TRBV13 to TRBJ2-7; D is perhaps TRBD1 or TRBD2 (5 bases each). Looked up from germline, CDR1 is PRHDT and CDR2 is FYEKMQ (reference sequence). Trimming removed 0 bases from V and 3 bases from J, with 18 bases in between. The CDR3 sequence is 17 residues long. The CDR3 DNA reads as TGTGCCAGCAGCTTAGGAAAGGCCGGGACGGACGTCTACGAGCAGTACTTC. Its protein is CASSLGKAGTDVYEQYF.